Below, one T cell receptor (beta chain) is given with its context. It has no known antigen specificity. No base quality information exists; no much larger clone differs at one position. Whole blood was collected in K2EDTA tubes by collaborating institutions according to the institutions' own protocols. For TCRbeta analysis, collaborators shipped samples in one of three forms: frozen whole blood, isolated PBMCs, or DNA extracted from either of those sample types. TCRbeta CDR3 regions were amplified from genomic DNA by means of the immunoSEQ Assay, a bias-controlled multiplex PCR. As for how the authors treated the data: The number of nucleated cells in each sample was estimated by amplification of reference gene primers within the assay. Sequence reads were collapsed and filtered to measure the absolute abundance of every unique TCRbeta CDR3 rearrangement. For each sample, productive Simpson clonality was calculated as the square root of Simpson's diversity index over productive rearrangements. TCRdb provides this immuneACCESS table in a form limited to in-frame rearrangements. Some clones are lacking; in checked studies, under half of them reflect an unresolved V gene, and why the rest are absent is not known. From that table come the V and J calls and clone size; the DNA was used to work out D and trimming. The sample records 380,000 or so clones, roughly 90% of which are singletons. Of the sample, around 1.3% falls within the top ten clones.

The trim is 0 bases for V and 10 bases for J, with a gap of 24 bases between the germline ends. From cysteine to phenylalanine, the CDR3 is 16 amino acids long. Only the CDR3 portion is preserved as DNA: 48 bases, with reading frame beginning at the first base. The CDR1 and CDR2 encoded by the germline V gene (reference sequence) are GTSNPN and SVGIG. This specimen comes from a study of blood T cell repertoires in COVID-19 (TCRdb year 2020). Background for the entire study: The collaborator samples originated in the United States, Italy and Spain and spanned the acute and convalescent phases of COVID-19. The material from the prospective study consisted of cDNA or gDNA derived from T cells, B-cell-depleted T cells, or PBMCs. Subjects who had been exposed to COVID-19, were actively infected with it, or had recovered from it provided the deeply sampled blood TCRbeta repertoires that made up the dataset. A freely available public database, intended as a resource for researchers studying the immune response to SARS-CoV-2, is where the repertoires were released. The samples were drawn from two sources: the first 160 participants of the ongoing ImmuneRACE study, and approximately 1,300 subjects contributed by 6 global collaborators. Nearly every sample came with metadata listing a de-identified subject ID, COVID-19 status, age in years and sex. Where available, HLA class I and class II types were taken from metadata supplied by the sample provider and were not determined by assay-based typing. What the study reported, not specific to this receptor: The quantity of clinical and demographic metadata differed by source and by participant and was supplied without curation.

The TCR was taken from a man aged 35 to 55 with acute or convalescent COVID-19. The sample taken for sequencing was peripheral blood. Rearrangement joined TRBV30 to TRBJ1-2; the D gene is possibly TRBD1, with 5 bases matching. The CDR3: CAWSVSRVRGRVFYTF. At the DNA level, the sequence is TGTGCCTGGAGTGTCTCCAGGGTACGAGGTCGGGTCTTCTACACCTTC.